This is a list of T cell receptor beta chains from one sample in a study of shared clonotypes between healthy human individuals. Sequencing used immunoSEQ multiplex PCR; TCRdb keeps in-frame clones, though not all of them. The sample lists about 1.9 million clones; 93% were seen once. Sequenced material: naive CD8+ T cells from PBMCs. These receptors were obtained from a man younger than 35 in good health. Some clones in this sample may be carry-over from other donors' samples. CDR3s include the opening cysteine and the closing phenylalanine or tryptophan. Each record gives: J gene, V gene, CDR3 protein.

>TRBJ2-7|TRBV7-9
CASSPRTGHPYEQYF
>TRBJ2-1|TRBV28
CASRTRREGSYNEQFF
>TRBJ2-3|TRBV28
CASSADRVTNTDTQYF
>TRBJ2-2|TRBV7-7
CASSFGQGYPGELFF
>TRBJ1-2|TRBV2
CASSASEGMVSYGYTF
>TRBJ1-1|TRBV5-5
CASSLDRMNTEAFF
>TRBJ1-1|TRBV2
CASSNVFRTEAFF
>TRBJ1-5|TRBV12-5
CASGTWGQNQPQHF
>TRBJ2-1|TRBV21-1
CASSKGLAGGRGNEQFF
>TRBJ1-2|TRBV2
CASSGQGLNYGYTF
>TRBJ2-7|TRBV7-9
CASSLTSGKYEQYF
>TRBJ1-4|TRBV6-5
CASSGPGGLNEKLFF
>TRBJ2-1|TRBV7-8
CASSLVGNEQFF
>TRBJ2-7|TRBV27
CASSLGAGEQYF
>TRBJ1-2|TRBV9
CASSVAGGYGYTF
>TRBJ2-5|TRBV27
CASSFIGSQETQYF
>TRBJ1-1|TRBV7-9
CASSLGGSGGTEAFF
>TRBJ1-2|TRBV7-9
CASSPRTGRPNYGYTF
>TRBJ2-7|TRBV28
CASRGFYEQYF
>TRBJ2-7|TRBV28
CASSSRTREQYF
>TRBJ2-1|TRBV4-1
CASSVLPLRGDEQFF
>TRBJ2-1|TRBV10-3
CAAFSGTEKQFF
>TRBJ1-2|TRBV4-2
CASSQDFPGLISSTNYGYTF
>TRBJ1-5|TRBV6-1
CASSSSGVNQPQHF
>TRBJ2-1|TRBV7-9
CASRWTSGSSYNEQFF
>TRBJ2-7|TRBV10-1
CASSDGSSYEQYF
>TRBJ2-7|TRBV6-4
CASSDGYEQYF
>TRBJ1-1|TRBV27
CASSLSLNTEAFF
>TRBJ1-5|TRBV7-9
CASSLGIRPQHF
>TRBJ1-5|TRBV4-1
CASSLFAGGSNQPQHF
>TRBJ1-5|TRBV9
CASSVSGGNQPQHF
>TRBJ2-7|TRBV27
CASSLTGDPYEQYF
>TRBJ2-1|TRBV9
CASGLNEQFF
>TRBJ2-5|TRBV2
CASSDREETQYF
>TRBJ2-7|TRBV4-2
CASSQASTYEQYF
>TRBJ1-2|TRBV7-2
CASSLLFSEMNYGYTF
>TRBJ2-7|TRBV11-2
CASSLSTGGYEQYF
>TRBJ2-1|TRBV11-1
CASSPSGVVVHEQFF
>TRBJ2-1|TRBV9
CASSAGTSDYNEQFF
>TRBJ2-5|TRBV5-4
CASSSRGTQYF
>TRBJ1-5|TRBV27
CASSLYGYSNQPQHF
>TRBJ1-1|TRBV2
CASSAWRQLDTEAFF
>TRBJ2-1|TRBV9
CASSSLAGGRNEQFF
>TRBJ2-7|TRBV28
CASSFDVSGEPYEQYF
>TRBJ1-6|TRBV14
CASSQVAGVYSPLHF
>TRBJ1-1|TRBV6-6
CASGGGANTEAFF
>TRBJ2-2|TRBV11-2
CASSAPGLASAGELFF
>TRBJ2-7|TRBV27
CASRGDVPSYEQYF
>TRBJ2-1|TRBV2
CATAGQGAISSYNEQFF
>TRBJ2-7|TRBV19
CATLGGPGGNTYEQYF
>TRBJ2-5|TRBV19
CASSSVTGRTVSETQYF